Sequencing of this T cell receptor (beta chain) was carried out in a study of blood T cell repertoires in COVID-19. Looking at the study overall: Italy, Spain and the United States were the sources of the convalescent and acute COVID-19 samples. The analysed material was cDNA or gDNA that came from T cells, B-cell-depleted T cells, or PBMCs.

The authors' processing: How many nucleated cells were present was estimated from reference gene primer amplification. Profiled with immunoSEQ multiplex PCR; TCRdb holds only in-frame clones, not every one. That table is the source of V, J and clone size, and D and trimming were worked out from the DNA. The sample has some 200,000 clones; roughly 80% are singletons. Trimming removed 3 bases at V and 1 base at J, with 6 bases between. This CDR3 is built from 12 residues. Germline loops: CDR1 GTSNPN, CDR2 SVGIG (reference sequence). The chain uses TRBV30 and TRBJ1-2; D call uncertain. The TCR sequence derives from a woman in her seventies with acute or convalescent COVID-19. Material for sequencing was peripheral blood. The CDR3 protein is CAWSQINYGYTF. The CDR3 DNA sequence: TGTGCCTGGAGCCAGATTAACTATGGCTACACCTTC. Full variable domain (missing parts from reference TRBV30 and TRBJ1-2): SQTIHQWPATLVQPVGSPLSLECTVEGTSNPNLYWYRQAAGRGLQLLFYSVGIGQISSEVPQNLSASRPQDRQFILSSKKLLLSDSGFYLCAWSQINYGYTFGSGTRLTVV.